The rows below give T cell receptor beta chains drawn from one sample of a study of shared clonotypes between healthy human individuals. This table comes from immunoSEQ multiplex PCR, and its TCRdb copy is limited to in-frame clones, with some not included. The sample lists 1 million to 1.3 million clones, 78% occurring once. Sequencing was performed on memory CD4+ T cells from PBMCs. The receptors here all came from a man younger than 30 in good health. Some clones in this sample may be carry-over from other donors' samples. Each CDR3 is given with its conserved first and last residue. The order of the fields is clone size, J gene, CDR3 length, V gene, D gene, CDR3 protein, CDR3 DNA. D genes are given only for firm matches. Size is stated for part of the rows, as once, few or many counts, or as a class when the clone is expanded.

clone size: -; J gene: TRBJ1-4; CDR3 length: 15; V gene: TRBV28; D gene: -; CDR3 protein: CASSSGGFTNEKLFF; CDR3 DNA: TGTGCCAGCAGTAGCGGGGGGTTCACTAATGAAAAACTGTTTTTT
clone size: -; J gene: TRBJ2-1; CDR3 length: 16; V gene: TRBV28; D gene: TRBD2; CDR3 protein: CASSFPGLDSYNEQFF; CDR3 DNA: TGTGCCAGCAGTTTTCCGGGACTAGACTCCTACAATGAGCAGTTCTTC
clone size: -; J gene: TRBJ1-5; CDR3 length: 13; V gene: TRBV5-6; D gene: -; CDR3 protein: CASSLYGGQPQHF; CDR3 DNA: TGTGCCAGCAGCTTATACGGGGGGCAGCCCCAGCATTTT
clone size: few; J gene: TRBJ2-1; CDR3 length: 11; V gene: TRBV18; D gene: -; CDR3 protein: CASSTGWEQFF; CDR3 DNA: TGTGCCAGCTCAACAGGGTGGGAGCAGTTCTTC
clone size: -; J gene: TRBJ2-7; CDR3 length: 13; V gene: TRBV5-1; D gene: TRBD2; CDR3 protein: CASTGTSPYEQYF; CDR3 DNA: TGCGCCAGCACCGGGACTAGTCCCTACGAGCAGTACTTC
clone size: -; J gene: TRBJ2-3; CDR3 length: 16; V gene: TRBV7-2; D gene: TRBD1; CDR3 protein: CASSLSGGAGTDTQYF; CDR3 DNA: TGTGCCAGCAGCTTATCAGGGGGCGCCGGCACAGATACGCAGTATTTT
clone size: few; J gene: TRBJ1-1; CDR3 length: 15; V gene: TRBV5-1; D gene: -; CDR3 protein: CASSLNSGQNTEAFF; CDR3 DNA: TGCGCCAGCAGCCTAAATTCAGGGCAAAACACTGAAGCTTTCTTT
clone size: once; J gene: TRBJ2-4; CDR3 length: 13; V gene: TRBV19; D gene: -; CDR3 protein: CASSMTRRDIQYF; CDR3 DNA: TGTGCCAGTAGTATGACCCGGAGAGACATTCAGTACTTC
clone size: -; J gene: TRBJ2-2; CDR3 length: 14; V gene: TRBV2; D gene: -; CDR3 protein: CASSPGLFPGELFF; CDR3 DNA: TGTGCCAGCAGCCCCGGACTCTTTCCCGGGGAGCTGTTTTTT
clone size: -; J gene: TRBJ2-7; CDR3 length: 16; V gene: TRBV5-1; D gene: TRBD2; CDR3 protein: CASSLGGTSNWYEQYF; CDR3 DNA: TGCGCCAGCAGCCTTGGGGGGACTAGCAACTGGTACGAGCAGTACTTC
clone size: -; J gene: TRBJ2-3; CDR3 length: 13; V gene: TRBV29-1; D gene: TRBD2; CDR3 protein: CSVPWGGRDTQYF; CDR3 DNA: TGCAGCGTCCCTTGGGGGGGTAGGGATACGCAGTATTTT
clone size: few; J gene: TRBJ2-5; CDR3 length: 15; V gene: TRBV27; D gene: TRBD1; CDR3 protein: CASSGPTGGVETQYF; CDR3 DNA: TGTGCCAGCAGTGGGCCGACAGGGGGCGTGGAGACCCAGTACTTC
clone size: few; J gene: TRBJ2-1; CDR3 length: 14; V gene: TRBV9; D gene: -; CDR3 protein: CASSASQSYNEQFF; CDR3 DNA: TGTGCCAGCAGCGCAAGCCAGTCCTACAATGAGCAGTTCTTC
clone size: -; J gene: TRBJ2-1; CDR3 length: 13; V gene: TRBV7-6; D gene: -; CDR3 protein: CASGGAPYNEQFF; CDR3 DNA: TGTGCCAGCGGAGGGGCCCCCTACAATGAGCAGTTCTTC
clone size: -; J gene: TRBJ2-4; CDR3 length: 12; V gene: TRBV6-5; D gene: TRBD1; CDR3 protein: CASSSGQNIQYF; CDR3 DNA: TGTGCCAGCAGTTCGGGACAGAACATTCAGTACTTC
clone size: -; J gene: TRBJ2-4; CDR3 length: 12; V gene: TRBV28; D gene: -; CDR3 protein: CASSPPKHIQYF; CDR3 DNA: TGTGCCAGCAGTCCCCCAAAGCACATTCAGTACTTC
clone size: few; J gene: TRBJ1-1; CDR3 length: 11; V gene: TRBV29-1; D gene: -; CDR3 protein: CSSVVNTEAFF; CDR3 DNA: TGCAGCAGCGTAGTTAACACTGAAGCTTTCTTT
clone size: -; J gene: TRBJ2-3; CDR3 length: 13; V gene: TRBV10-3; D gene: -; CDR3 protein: CAIGVQGTDTQYF; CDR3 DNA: TGTGCCATCGGAGTGCAGGGCACAGATACGCAGTATTTT
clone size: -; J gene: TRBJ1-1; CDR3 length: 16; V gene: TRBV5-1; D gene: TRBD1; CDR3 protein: CASSLLGQVLNTEAFF; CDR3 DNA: TGCGCCAGCAGCTTGCTGGGACAGGTCTTGAACACTGAAGCTTTCTTT
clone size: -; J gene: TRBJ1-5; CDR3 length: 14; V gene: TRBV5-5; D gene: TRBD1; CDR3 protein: CASSPGTGDQPQHF; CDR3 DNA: TGTGCCAGCAGCCCTGGGACAGGGGATCAGCCCCAGCATTTT
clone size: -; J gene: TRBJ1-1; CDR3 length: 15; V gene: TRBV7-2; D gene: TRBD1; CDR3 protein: CASSLGTGAYTEAFF; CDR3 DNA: TGTGCCAGCAGCTTAGGCACAGGGGCCTACACTGAAGCTTTCTTT
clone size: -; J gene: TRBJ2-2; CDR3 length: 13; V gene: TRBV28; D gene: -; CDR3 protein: CASNGRNTGELFF; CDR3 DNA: TGTGCCAGCAACGGCAGGAACACCGGGGAGCTGTTTTTT
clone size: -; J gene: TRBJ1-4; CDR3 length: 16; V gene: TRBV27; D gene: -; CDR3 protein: CASSWRTPATNEKLFF; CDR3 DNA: TGTGCCAGCAGTTGGAGGACGCCGGCAACTAATGAAAAACTGTTTTTT
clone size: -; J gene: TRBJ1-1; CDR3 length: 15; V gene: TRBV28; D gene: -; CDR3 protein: CASTRADRMNTEAFF; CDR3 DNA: TGTGCCAGCACGCGGGCCGATCGAATGAACACTGAAGCTTTCTTT
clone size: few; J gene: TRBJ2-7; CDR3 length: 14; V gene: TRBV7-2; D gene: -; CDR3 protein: CASSKTGTDYEQYF; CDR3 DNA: TGTGCCAGCAGCAAGACCGGGACGGACTACGAGCAGTACTTC
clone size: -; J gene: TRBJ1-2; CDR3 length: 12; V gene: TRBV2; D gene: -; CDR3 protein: CASSEQVHGYTF; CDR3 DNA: TGTGCCAGCAGTGAACAGGTTCATGGCTACACCTTC
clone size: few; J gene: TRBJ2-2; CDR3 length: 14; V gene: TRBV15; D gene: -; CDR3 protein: CATSRAGAPGELFF; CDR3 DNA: TGTGCCACCAGCAGAGCGGGGGCCCCCGGGGAGCTGTTTTTT
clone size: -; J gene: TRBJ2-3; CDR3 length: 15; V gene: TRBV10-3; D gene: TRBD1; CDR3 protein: CAISDRVRATDTQYF; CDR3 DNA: TGTGCCATCAGCGACAGGGTCCGGGCCACAGATACGCAGTATTTT
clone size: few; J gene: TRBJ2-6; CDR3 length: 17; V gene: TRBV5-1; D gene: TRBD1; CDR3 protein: CASSPVPGGGGANVLTF; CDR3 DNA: TGCGCCAGCAGCCCGGTTCCAGGGGGCGGTGGGGCCAACGTCCTGACTTTC
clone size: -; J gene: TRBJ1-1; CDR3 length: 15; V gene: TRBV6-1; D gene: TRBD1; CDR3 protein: CASTKPGQGTTEAFF; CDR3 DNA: TGTGCCAGCACCAAGCCGGGACAGGGGACCACTGAAGCTTTCTTT
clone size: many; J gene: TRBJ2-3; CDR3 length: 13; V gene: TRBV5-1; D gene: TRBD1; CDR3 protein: CATTGQGTDTQYF; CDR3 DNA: TGCGCCACCACGGGACAGGGCACAGATACGCAGTATTTT
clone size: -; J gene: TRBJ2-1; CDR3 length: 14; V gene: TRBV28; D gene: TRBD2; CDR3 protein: CASSFFSGSYEQFF; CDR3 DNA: TGTGCCAGCAGTTTCTTTAGCGGGAGCTATGAGCAGTTCTTC
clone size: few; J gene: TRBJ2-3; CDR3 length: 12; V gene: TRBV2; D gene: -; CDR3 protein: CASRGLTDTQYF; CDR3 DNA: TGTGCCAGCAGGGGACTCACAGATACGCAGTATTTT
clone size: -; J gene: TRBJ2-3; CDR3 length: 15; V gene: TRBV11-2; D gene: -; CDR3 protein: CASSLDGTHTDTQYF; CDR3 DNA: TGTGCCAGCAGCTTAGACGGGACCCACACAGATACGCAGTATTTT
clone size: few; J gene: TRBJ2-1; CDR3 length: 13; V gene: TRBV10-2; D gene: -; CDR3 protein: CASRLDTYNEQFF; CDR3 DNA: TGCGCCAGCAGACTCGACACCTACAATGAGCAGTTCTTC
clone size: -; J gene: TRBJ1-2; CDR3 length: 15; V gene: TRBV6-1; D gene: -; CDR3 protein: CASSEYTARIYGYTF; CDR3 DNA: TGTGCCAGCAGTGAATATACCGCGAGGATCTATGGCTACACCTTC
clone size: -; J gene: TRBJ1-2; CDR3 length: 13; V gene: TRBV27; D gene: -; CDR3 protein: CASSKSGIYGYTF; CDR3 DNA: TGTGCCAGCAGTAAATCGGGAATTTATGGCTACACCTTC